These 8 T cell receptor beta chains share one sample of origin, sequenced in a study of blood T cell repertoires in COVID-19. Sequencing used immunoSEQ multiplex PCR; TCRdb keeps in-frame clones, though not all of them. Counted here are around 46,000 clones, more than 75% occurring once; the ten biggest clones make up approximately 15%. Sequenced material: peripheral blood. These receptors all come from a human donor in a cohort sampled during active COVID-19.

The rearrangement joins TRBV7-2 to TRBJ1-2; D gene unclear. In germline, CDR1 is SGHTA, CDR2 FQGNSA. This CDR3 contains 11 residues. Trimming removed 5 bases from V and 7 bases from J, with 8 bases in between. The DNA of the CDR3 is TGTGCCAGCAGCAACCTAGGTGGCTACACCTTC. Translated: CASSNLGGYTF.

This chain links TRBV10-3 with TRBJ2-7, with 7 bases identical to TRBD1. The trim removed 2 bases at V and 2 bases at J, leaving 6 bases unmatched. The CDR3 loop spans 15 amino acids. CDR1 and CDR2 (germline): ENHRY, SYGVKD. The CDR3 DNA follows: TGTGCCATCAGTGAGATCCGGACAGGTCCCTACGAGCAGTACTTC. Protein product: CAISEIRTGPYEQYF.

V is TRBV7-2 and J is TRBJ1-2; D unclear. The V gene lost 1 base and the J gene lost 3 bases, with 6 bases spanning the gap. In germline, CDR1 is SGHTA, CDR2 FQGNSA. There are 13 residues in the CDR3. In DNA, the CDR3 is TGTGCCAGCAGCTTAGTCCCTGACTATGGCTACACCTTC. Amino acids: CASSLVPDYGYTF.

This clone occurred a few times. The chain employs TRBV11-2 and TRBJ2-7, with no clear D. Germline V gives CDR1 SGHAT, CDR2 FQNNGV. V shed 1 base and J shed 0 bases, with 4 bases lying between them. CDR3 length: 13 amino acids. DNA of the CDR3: TGTGCCAGCAGCTTAGGCTACTCCTACGAGCAGTACTTC. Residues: CASSLGYSYEQYF. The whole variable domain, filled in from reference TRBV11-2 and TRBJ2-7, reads EAGVAQSPRYKIIEKRQSVAFWCNPISGHATLYWYQQILGQGPKLLIQFQNNGVVDDSQLPKDRFSAERLKGVDSTLKIQPAKLEDSAVYLCASSLGYSYEQYFGPGTRLTVT.

Here the CDR3 reads CASSASTGGQFF. For the CDR3, the DNA is TGTGCCAGCAGCGCTTCGACTGGTGGGCAGTTCTTC. The chain uses TRBV7-3 and TRBJ2-1; D ambiguous. In germline, CDR1 is SGHTA, CDR2 FQGTGA. Trimming shortened V by 5 bases and J by 12 bases, and 14 bases separated the two germline ends. This CDR3 region has 12 residues.

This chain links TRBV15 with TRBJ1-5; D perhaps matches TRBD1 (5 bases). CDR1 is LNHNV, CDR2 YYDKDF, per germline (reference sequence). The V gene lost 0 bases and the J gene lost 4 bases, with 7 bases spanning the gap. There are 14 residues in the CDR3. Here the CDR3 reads CATSREGGNQPQHF. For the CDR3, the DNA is TGTGCCACCAGCAGAGAGGGGGGAAATCAGCCCCAGCATTTT.

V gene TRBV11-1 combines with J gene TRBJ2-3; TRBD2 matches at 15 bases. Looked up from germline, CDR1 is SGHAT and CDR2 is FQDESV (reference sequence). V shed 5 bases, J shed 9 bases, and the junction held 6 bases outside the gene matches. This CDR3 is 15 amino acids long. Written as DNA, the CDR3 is TGTGCCAGCAGCACGGGACTAGCGGGGGGAAGCACGCAGTATTTT. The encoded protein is CASSTGLAGGSTQYF.

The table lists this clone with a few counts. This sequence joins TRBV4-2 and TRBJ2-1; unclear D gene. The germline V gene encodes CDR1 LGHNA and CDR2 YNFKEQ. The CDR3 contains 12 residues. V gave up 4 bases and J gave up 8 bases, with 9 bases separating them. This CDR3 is CASSPDGHEQFF. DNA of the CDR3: TGTGCCAGCAGCCCAGATGGGCATGAGCAGTTCTTC.